This is a list of T cell receptor beta chains from one sample in a study of T cell clones after liver transplantation. Generated by immunoSEQ multiplex PCR, the TCRdb table keeps only in-frame clones and is missing some. The sample lists tens of thousands of clones; under 85% were seen once. The sample was CD4+ T cells from blood, taken at the 22-month timepoint. These receptors were taken from a human patient who received a liver transplant. Some T cells may be transferred from the graft donor. CDR3s include the opening cysteine and the closing phenylalanine or tryptophan. The D gene is left open where the match is weak. Size tells how often a clone was seen (once, few, many) or the class of an expanded clone, and some rows leave it out.

TRBV5-4,-,-,TRBJ1-6,TGTGCCAGCAGCTTGGTAGATGCGGGCTCACCCCTCCACTTT,CASSLVDAGSPLHF
TRBV15,-,TRBD1,TRBJ2-7,TGTGCCACCAGACCCCCGGGACAGGGCCACGAGCAGTACTTC,CATRPPGQGHEQYF
TRBV7-8,-,-,TRBJ2-3,TGTGCCAGCAGCTCACGTCCGGGGCCTAAAGAGGATACGCAGTATTTT,CASSSRPGPKEDTQYF
TRBV2,-,-,TRBJ1-2,TGTGCCAGCAGTGAACACCGGGAGGGAGGCTACACCTTC,CASSEHREGGYTF
TRBV11-2,once,TRBD2,TRBJ2-7,TGTGCCAGCAGCTGGCGGACTAGCGGGGGACTCTCCTACGAGCAGTACTTC,CASSWRTSGGLSYEQYF
TRBV9,-,-,TRBJ1-2,TGTGCCAGCAGCGTAGTGGACGGCTATGGCTACACCTTC,CASSVVDGYGYTF
TRBV11-2,few,TRBD1,TRBJ2-7,TGTGCCAGCAGCCCGGGACAGGCCCGAGGTCCCTACGAGCAGTACTTC,CASSPGQARGPYEQYF
TRBV28,-,-,TRBJ2-1,TGTGCCAGCAGTTTAGAGGGAGAGCAGTTCTTC,CASSLEGEQFF
TRBV5-5,few,-,TRBJ1-4,TGTGCCAGCAGCTCAGGCAGGGTATCCCTCAATGAAAAACTGTTTTTT,CASSSGRVSLNEKLFF
TRBV28,-,-,TRBJ1-1,TGTGCCAGCAGTTTATCGGGGTGGGGAACGGGAGCTTTCTTT,CASSLSGWGTGAFF
TRBV30,few,TRBD1,TRBJ2-5,TGTGCCTGGAGTTTAGGGACAGGGGCGACCCAGTACTTC,CAWSLGTGATQYF
TRBV11-3,few,-,TRBJ2-2,TGTGCCAGCAGCCCCGGGAGCGGGCATAACACCGGGGAGCTGTTTTTT,CASSPGSGHNTGELFF
TRBV30,-,-,TRBJ1-6,TGTGCCTGGAGTCGTCAGCGGAGCTCCTATAATTCACCCCTCCACTTT,CAWSRQRSSYNSPLHF
TRBV19,-,-,TRBJ2-7,TGTGCCAGTAGTATTAACACCTGGCGGGAGGACAGGGTCGACGAGCAGTACTTC,CASSINTWREDRVDEQYF
TRBV10-2,-,-,TRBJ1-4,TGCGCCAGCAGTGATGACCCCAGACGGGAAAAACTGTTTTTT,CASSDDPRREKLFF
TRBV6-1,-,-,TRBJ2-7,TGTGCCAGCAGTGAAGACGTCCGCTCCTACGAGCAGTACTTC,CASSEDVRSYEQYF
TRBV19,-,-,TRBJ2-2,TGTGCCAGTAGTATCAACGGCAGGGGGGCGAACACCGGGGAGCTGTTTTTT,CASSINGRGANTGELFF
TRBV13,-,-,TRBJ2-5,TGTGCCAGCAGCTTGTACGGGGCAGAGACCCAGTACTTC,CASSLYGAETQYF
TRBV4-1,many,-,TRBJ1-6,TGCGCCAGCAGCCAAGGGACAGCCAACTATTCACCCCTCCACTTT,CASSQGTANYSPLHF
TRBV10-1,-,-,TRBJ1-1,TGCGCCAGCAGTGAGTCTACACGACTATCAGGGTATGCTTTCTTT,CASSESTRLSGYAFF
TRBV10-2,-,-,TRBJ1-2,TGCGCCAGCAGAGGGGGAGGGAGAGAATATAACTATGGCTACACCTTC,CASRGGGREYNYGYTF
TRBV10-3,-,-,TRBJ1-1,TGTGCCATCAGTGGCCGCGGGACACCGAACACTGAAGCTTTCTTT,CAISGRGTPNTEAFF
TRBV18,-,TRBD1,TRBJ1-1,TGTGCCAGCTCACCAGGGGACAGGAGAGAGGCTTTCTTT,CASSPGDRREAFF
TRBV6-5,few,TRBD1,TRBJ1-6,TGTGCCAGCAGTTACTGGGACAGTAATAAGTCACCCCTCCACTTT,CASSYWDSNKSPLHF
TRBV19,few,-,TRBJ2-2,TGTGCCAGTAGTATAGATAGAGGGGTAGGGGAGCTGTTTTTT,CASSIDRGVGELFF
TRBV18,-,-,TRBJ1-2,TGTGCCAGCTCACTAATGGACACTCACTATGGCTACACCTTC,CASSLMDTHYGYTF
TRBV27,-,-,TRBJ1-4,TGTGCCAGCAGTCCGAGCCGGGAACAGGGTGAAAAACTGTTTTTT,CASSPSREQGEKLFF
TRBV4-2,-,TRBD1,TRBJ2-7,TGTGCCAGCAGCCAAGAGGGACAGGGACCTTACGAGCAGTACTTC,CASSQEGQGPYEQYF
TRBV30,-,-,TRBJ1-2,TGTGCCTGGAGTGTAGGGGAAGCTTATGGCTACACCTTC,CAWSVGEAYGYTF
TRBV7-6,-,TRBD1,TRBJ2-2,TGTGCCAGCAACAGGGGGGAACACCGGGAGCTGTTTTTT,CASNRGEHRELFF
TRBV6-1,-,-,TRBJ2-7,TGTGCCAGCAGTGCGACACTAGCCGGTGCCGGCGAGCAGTACTTC,CASSATLAGAGEQYF
TRBV30,-,-,TRBJ2-1,TGTGCCTGGAGTGTACTTGAGAGACAGAGGAATGAGCAGTTCTTC,CAWSVLERQRNEQFF
TRBV4-1,-,-,TRBJ2-2,TGCGCCAGCAGACCCTCTGTTCAGGGGAAGGGTAACGGGGAGCTGTTTTTT,CASRPSVQGKGNGELFF